This T cell receptor beta chain is drawn from a study of memory B cells and T cells in multiple sclerosis (dated by TCRdb to 2016 to 2019). Broadly, across the study: In multiple sclerosis patients, the study set the TCR beta repertoires of autoproliferating peripheral T cells against those of T cells infiltrating brain lesions. Two multiple sclerosis patients, for whom either brain lesions at autopsy or brain-infiltrating cells from biopsy were available, were included in TCR sequencing.

TCRbeta CDR3 regions were amplified from extracted genomic DNA using the immunoSEQ Platform. The immunoSEQ assay combined multiplex PCR with high-throughput sequencing and a vendor bioinformatics pipeline. The original methods were these. Non-productive sequences and CDR3s under 4 amino acids long were removed, and the clonotype frequencies in each sample were recalculated. In immunoSEQ Analyzer 2.0, a clonotype counted as shared when the CDR3 amino acid, V gene and J gene sequences were identical. Repertoire overlap was normalized by dividing shared clonotype counts by the product of both clone-set sizes, scaled by 1000 into arbitrary units. Drawn from immuneACCESS, this table holds only the in-frame rearrangements with V and J called that TCRdb kept. Clones are partly lost; checked studies trace under half to an unresolved V gene and leave the rest unexplained. Clonal size and the V and J genes are those of that table, whereas D and trimming came from the DNA. This sample gives about 46,000 clones in total; roughly 80% of them show up just once. Jointly, the top ten make up about 1.1% of the sample.

Results and caveats for the whole study, not just this receptor: Clone-set sizes varied between compartments, which affected the numbers of shared clonotypes and made normalization necessary.

After CFSE-labeled PBMCs were cultured without a stimulus, the autoproliferating (CFSEdim) and non-proliferating (CFSEhi) T cell fractions were sequenced separately. In total, 5x10^7 CFSE-labeled PBMCs were cultured without stimulus for six to eight days, after which replicate wells were pooled. PBMCs were labeled with approximately 0.5 uM CFSE and cultured in serum-free AIM-V medium without exogenous stimuli. Before use, PBMCs were isolated by Ficoll density gradient centrifugation and cryopreserved. Live 7-AAD-negative cells were sorted on a FACSAria III, washed with PBS, and frozen at -80 degrees C as dry pellets. V trim: 2 bases; J trim: 8 bases; unmatched bases: 14. Taken from cysteine to phenylalanine, the CDR3 has 16 residues. Only the CDR3 part of the read is kept: 48 bases, read in frame from the first base. CDR1 and CDR2 (SNHLY, FYNNEI) derive from the germline V gene. A note on this clone: Its antigen is currently not known. Base qualities were left out, and no much larger clone turns up one base away.

In this chain, TRBV2 is recombined with TRBJ1-2; 7 junctional bases match TRBD1. This TCR was sampled from a human donor with multiple sclerosis. Material: PBMCs from blood kept in culture. CDR3 reads: CASSESPWGQLRGYTF. The DNA is as follows: TGTGCCAGCAGTGAATCCCCCTGGGGACAGCTACGGGGCTACACCTTC.